Listed here are 30 T cell receptor beta chains from one sample, sequenced in a study of T-cell reconstitution after alpha-beta-depleted transplantation in children. Preparation of the TCRbeta library involved a method that used unique molecular identifiers. TCRdb passed the PCR reads through MiXCR, listing each CDR3 protein once. The repertoire includes approximately 200,000 distinct CDR3 sequences, approximately 15% of them detected once, and over 10% sits in the top ten. Sequencing was performed on PBMCs from the stem cell graft donor, taken from the stem cell graft. These receptor sequences come from a human donor who donated a stem cell graft to a child with acute lymphoblastic leukemia.

This clonotype was found many times. The rearrangement links TRBV6-1 to TRBJ2-3; D gene unclear. V was clipped by 5 bases and J by 0 bases, with 15 bases between them. The germline V gene has CDR1 MNHNS and CDR2 SASEGT. The CDR3 spans 16 residues. Here the CDR3 reads CASSPTLRLSTDTQYF. In DNA form, the CDR3 reads TGTGCCAGCAGTCCCACATTACGCCTTAGCACAGATACGCAGTATTTT.

This clonotype was seen just once. This chain uses TRBV11-2 with TRBJ2-7, with TRBD1 as a possible D gene (5 bases). Looked up from germline, CDR1 is SGHAT and CDR2 is FQNNGV. The CDR3 extends over 13 amino acids. Trimming took off 0 bases at V and 6 bases at J, with 9 bases between the two ends. This chain's CDR3 is CASSLEVQGEQYF. The CDR3 region has the DNA TGTGCCAGCAGCTTAGAAGTTCAGGGCGAGCAGTACTTC.

This clonotype was observed at least ten times. The chain combines TRBV4-1 with TRBJ2-5; D gene unclear. Germline V lookup: CDR1 MGHRA, CDR2 YSYEKL. V dropped 5 bases and J dropped 1 base, with 8 bases sitting between them. CDR3 length equals 13 residues. The CDR3 loop is CASSAYSQETQYF. The CDR3 bases are TGCGCCAGCAGCGCCTACTCCCAAGAGACCCAGTACTTC.

Notes on this clonotype: A much bigger clone sits one base away, suggesting this may be a read error. The genes are TRBV3-1 and TRBJ1-1, with TRBD1 matching over 10 bases. Germline V gene lookup returns CDR1 LGHDT and CDR2 YNNKEL (reference sequence). The J segment lost 0 bases and the V segment lost 8 bases, leaving 6 bases of the junction unmatched. This CDR3 contains 15 residues. CDR3 residues: CASCRQGALNTEAFF. DNA of the CDR3: TGTGCCAGCTGCCGACAGGGGGCCTTGAACACTGAAGCTTTCTTT.

The chain is built from TRBV28 and TRBJ2-4; D is perhaps TRBD1 or TRBD2 (5 bases each). Germline-derived CDR1 and CDR2 are MDHEN and SYDVKM. This CDR3 has 16 amino acids. Trimming shortened V by 7 bases and J by 6 bases, and 22 bases separated the two germline ends. CDR3: CASNVHGGPLGNIQYF. CDR3 bases: TGTGCCAGCAACGTTCATGGGGGTCCCTTAGGAAACATTCAGTACTTC.

About this clonotype itself: At one end the junction does not follow the germline gene, possibly because of a read error. The rearrangement joins TRBV5-1 to TRBJ2-1; D remains unclear. Looked up from germline, CDR1 is SGHRS and CDR2 is YFSETQ. The CDR3 length is 15 residues. The CDR3 here is CASSLRPAVYNQQFF. For the CDR3, the DNA is TGCGCCAGCAGCTTAAGACCAGCCGTCTACAATCAGCAGTTCTTC.

This clonotype was found many times. This chain uses TRBV29-1 with TRBJ1-2; 7 bases match TRBD1. CDR3 length: 13 residues. V gave up 5 bases and J gave up 5 bases; unmatched junction bases: 8. Per germline, CDR1 SQVTM and CDR2 ANQGSEA. The CDR3 DNA sequence: TGCAGCGTTTACCCCAAGACAGGGTATGGCTACACCTTC. Translation: CSVYPKTGYGYTF.

The sample holds many counts of this clonotype. The chain is built from TRBV5-1 and TRBJ1-2; no firm D call. The V end lost 1 base, the J end lost 2 bases, and 3 bases lay between the germline ends. CDR1 SGHRS and CDR2 YFSETQ come from the germline V gene. This CDR3 is 12 amino acids long. CDR3 sequence (DNA): TGCGCCAGCAGCTTGACAAACTATGGCTACACCTTC. It translates to CASSLTNYGYTF.

This clonotype was recorded at least ten times. The J gene is TRBJ2-2, the V gene TRBV7-9; D possibly corresponds to TRBD1 (6 bases). Between the trimmed V and J ends, which lost 6 bases and 6 bases, there was a span of 14 bases. This CDR3 spans 14 amino acids. Germline V gene sequence: CDR1 SEHNR, CDR2 FQNEAQ (reference sequence). The CDR3 bases are TGTGCCAGCAGACACCAAACAGGGCCCGGGGAGCTGTTTTTT. It yields the protein CASRHQTGPGELFF.

There are many counts of this clonotype. This rearrangement joins TRBV5-1 to TRBJ2-4, with D perhaps given as TRBD1 or TRBD2 (5 bases each). Germline-derived CDR1 and CDR2 are SGHRS and YFSETQ. The V end was cut by 0 bases, the J end by 7 bases, with 14 bases between. This CDR3 is built from 15 residues. The CDR3 coding sequence is TGCGCCAGCAGCTTGGAGGGGACCCAAGGGAACATTCAGTACTTC. Protein: CASSLEGTQGNIQYF.

This chain links TRBV7-8 with TRBJ2-5; 15 bases line up with TRBD2. The germline V gene has CDR1 SGHVS and CDR2 FQNEAQ. Losses at the gene ends were 0 bases for V and 5 bases for J; bases not matched to a gene: 7. The CDR3 runs to 18 residues. The DNA for the CDR3 is TGTGCCAGCAGCTTAGCGCGGACTAGCGGGAGGGCCAAGGAGACCCAGTACTTC. It yields the protein CASSLARTSGRAKETQYF.

This clonotype was seen only a few times. CDR3 sequence (DNA): TGTGCCAGTTCTGGACTAGCGGACCTCCAGGGCTACAATGAGCAGTTCTTC. It translates to CASSGLADLQGYNEQFF. The chain links TRBV11-2 to TRBJ2-1; 10 bases agree with TRBD2. The CDR3 has 17 amino acids. In germline, CDR1 is SGHAT, CDR2 FQNNGV. With V trimmed by 9 bases and J by 3 bases, 14 bases remained unmatched. Full variable domain (missing parts from reference TRBV11-2 and TRBJ2-1): EAGVAQSPRYKIIEKRQSVAFWCNPISGHATLYWYQQILGQGPKLLIQFQNNGVVDDSQLPKDRFSAERLKGVDSTLKIQPAKLEDSAVYLCASSGLADLQGYNEQFFGPGTRLTVL.

Ten or more counts support this clonotype. The chain carries TRBV19 and TRBJ1-1; 9 nucleotides align to TRBD1. Germline CDR1 LNHDA, CDR2 SQIVND (reference sequence). V gave up 5 bases and J gave up 3 bases; unmatched junction bases: 7. The length of the CDR3 is 15 residues. The CDR3 DNA sequence: TGTGCCAGTAGTCTCGACAGGGGGAGTGACACTGAAGCTTTCTTT. As protein: CASSLDRGSDTEAFF.

This clonotype was seen many times. The chain links TRBV6-5 to TRBJ2-3; D unresolved. The CDR3 is made up of 11 amino acids. Germline V gene sequence: CDR1 MNHEY, CDR2 SVGAGI. Trimming removed 4 bases at V and 8 bases at J, with 7 bases between. The DNA of the CDR3 is TGTGCCAGCAGTTCTGCCGGTACGCAGTATTTT. Translation gives CASSSAGTQYF.

This clonotype appeared many times. The chain uses TRBV13 and TRBJ2-2; D might be TRBD2 (5 bases). CDR1 and CDR2 (germline): PRHDT, FYEKMQ (reference sequence). V lost 4 bases to trimming and J lost 2 bases, with 20 bases between them. The CDR3 contains 18 residues. CDR3 DNA: TGTGCCAGCAGCTCTCTAATGGGGAGCGGAGCAAACACCGGGGAGCTGTTTTTT. It encodes CASSSLMGSGANTGELFF. The full variable domain, in which reference TRBV13 and TRBJ2-2 provide the parts outside the CDR3, is AAGVIQSPRHLIKEKRETATLKCYPIPRHDTVYWYQQGPGQDPQFLISFYEKMQSDKGSIPDRFSAQQFSDYHSELNMSSLELGDSALYFCASSSLMGSGANTGELFFGEGSRLTVL.

This clonotype has more than one count but fewer than ten. V is TRBV6-5 and J is TRBJ2-7; D is unclear. This CDR3 is 14 amino acids long. From germline, CDR1 is MNHEY and CDR2 SVGAGI. V shed 3 bases and J shed 3 bases, with 12 bases lying between them. The CDR3 region has the DNA TGTGCCAGCAGTTATGGTGGTTTGCTCTACGAGCAGTACTTC. As protein: CASSYGGLLYEQYF.

The chain couples TRBV6-4 to TRBJ1-5; D uncertain. The CDR3 spans 15 residues. V was clipped by 1 base and J by 1 base, with 8 bases between them. Germline loops: CDR1 MRHNA, CDR2 SNTAGT. CDR3 DNA: TGTGCCAGCAGTGACTGGGCGGGCAGCAATCAGCCCCAGCATTTT. Protein product: CASSDWAGSNQPQHF.

This clonotype was recorded at least ten times. CDR3 protein: CASSGLGPNYGYTF. For the CDR3, the DNA is TGTGCCAGCAGCGGTTTGGGGCCTAACTATGGCTACACCTTC. This sequence joins TRBV11-3 and TRBJ1-2; tentatively, D is TRBD1 (5 bases). CDR1 is SGHNT, CDR2 YENEEA, per germline. V was clipped by 5 bases and J by 0 bases, with 10 bases between them. The CDR3 is made up of 14 amino acids.

The chain couples TRBV6-4 to TRBJ1-2; D might be TRBD1 (6 bases). Trimming shortened V by 4 bases and J by 3 bases, and 12 bases separated the two germline ends. Germline lookup yields CDR1 MRHNA and CDR2 SNTAGT. CDR3 length equals 14 residues. The DNA for the CDR3 is TGTGCCAGCAGTGCGTCGACAGGCTACTATGGCTACACCTTC. This gives the protein CASSASTGYYGYTF.

This clonotype has at least ten counts. The rearrangement uses TRBV10-2 and TRBJ2-6; D possibly uses TRBD1 or TRBD2 (5 bases each). The germline CDR1 and CDR2 sequences are WSHSY and SAAADI. The CDR3 runs to 13 residues. Trimming took off 8 bases at V and 2 bases at J, with 7 bases between the two ends. CDR3 sequence: CASRDPGANVLTF. DNA of the CDR3: TGCGCCAGCCGGGACCCTGGGGCCAACGTCCTGACTTTC.

This clonotype was counted at least ten times. This chain connects TRBV27 to TRBJ2-5; no clear D gene. The CDR3 contains 16 residues. CDR1 and CDR2 (germline): MNHEY, SMNVEV (reference sequence). Trimming left V 5 bases short and J 4 bases short, with 20 bases between. In DNA, the CDR3 is TGTGCCAGCAGTAGCGCTATAGGAGTGTCGGGAGAGACCCAGTACTTC. Translation gives CASSSAIGVSGETQYF.

At least ten counts were recorded for this clonotype. The rearrangement joins TRBV5-1 to TRBJ2-1; TRBD1 or TRBD2 may be the D gene (5 bases each). V was shortened by 2 bases and J by 8 bases, with 17 bases between the two germline ends. The CDR3 has 15 residues. CDR1 and CDR2 (germline): SGHRS, YFSETQ. In nucleotides, the CDR3 is TGCGCCAGCAGCTTCTACCGGGGCCAAGGCGATGAGCAGTTCTTC. This translates into CASSFYRGQGDEQFF.

The chain has TRBV6-6 and TRBJ2-5; D perhaps matches TRBD1 (5 bases). Germline CDR1 MNHNY, CDR2 SVGAGI (reference sequence). The CDR3 contains 13 residues. Trimming left V 6 bases short and J 5 bases short, with 13 bases between. CDR3 amino acids: CASRQGAGETQYF. For the CDR3, the DNA is TGTGCCAGCAGGCAAGGGGCTGGGGAGACCCAGTACTTC.

Ten or more counts support this clonotype. The V gene is TRBV12-3 or TRBV12-4, the J gene TRBJ1-4, with a tentative D call TRBD1 (5 bases). The CDR3 consists of 14 residues. Between the trimmed V and J ends, which lost 7 bases and 3 bases, there was a span of 12 bases. In DNA, the CDR3 is TGTGCCAGCACCCTCGGGGACCCTAATGAAAAACTGTTTTTT. Its translation: CASTLGDPNEKLFF.

This clonotype was detected ten times or more. This chain links TRBV6-1 with TRBJ2-5; 8 bases line up with TRBD2. The J segment lost 4 bases and the V segment lost 4 bases, leaving 5 bases of the junction unmatched. The CDR3 spans 14 residues. The germline V gene encodes CDR1 MNHNS and CDR2 SASEGT. In DNA form, the CDR3 reads TGTGCCAGCAGTGCTACTAGCGGAGGAGAGACCCAGTACTTC. This sequence encodes CASSATSGGETQYF.

This clonotype was seen ten or more times. The V and J genes are TRBV12-3 or TRBV12-4 and TRBJ2-7; D is unclear. This CDR3 comprises 13 residues. Trimming pared 1 base from V and 6 bases from J, leaving 10 bases between. CDR3 sequence reads: CASSLEMGGEQYF. The CDR3, as DNA: TGTGCCAGCAGTTTAGAGATGGGCGGCGAGCAGTACTTC.

The rearrangement joins TRBV19 to TRBJ2-1; 9 bases line up with TRBD2. After removal of 3 bases from V and 6 bases from J, the junction contained 3 bases not matched to a gene. Germline CDR1 is LNHDA and CDR2 is SQIVND (reference sequence). This CDR3 region has 14 residues. The CDR3 nucleotides are TGTGCCAGTAGTATTAGCGGGAGTGTCAATGAGCAGTTCTTC. Translation gives CASSISGSVNEQFF.

This clonotype was observed at least ten times. The V gene is TRBV20-1, the J gene TRBJ2-2; 8 nucleotides match TRBD2. In germline, CDR1 is DFQATT, CDR2 SNEGSKA (reference sequence). V was clipped by 4 bases and J by 5 bases; unmatched bases: 9. The CDR3 sequence is 15 residues long. In DNA, the CDR3 is TGCAGTGCTATAGGGGGACTAGAGTCGACCGGGGAGCTGTTTTTT. Amino acid sequence: CSAIGGLESTGELFF.

This clonotype was recorded many times. The chain links TRBV5-5 to TRBJ1-6; possible D gene TRBD1, 5 bases. Per the germline V gene, CDR1 is SGHKS and CDR2 is YYEKEE (reference sequence). V gave up 0 bases and J gave up 5 bases, with 9 bases separating them. CDR3 length equals 15 residues. The CDR3 sequence is CASSLVGTNNSPLHF. The CDR3 DNA reads as TGTGCCAGCAGCTTGGTAGGGACGAATAATTCACCCCTCCACTTT.

This clonotype has at least ten counts. The chain recombines TRBV10-2 with TRBJ2-7; D gene unclear. This CDR3 spans 15 amino acids. Germline lookup yields CDR1 WSHSY and CDR2 SAAADI. Trimming took off 6 bases at V and 4 bases at J, with 19 bases between the two ends. In nucleotides, the CDR3 is TGCGCCAGCAGAGAAATCGGACCGCTTAATTACGAGCAGTACTTC. It translates to CASREIGPLNYEQYF.